This T cell receptor (beta chain) was identified during a study of beta chain features in type 1 diabetes. There are a few counts of this clone. The target antigen is unknown. Study outcomes and limitations: In comparison with healthy donors, patients had naive, central memory and Treg TCRB repertoires that appeared more similar.

TCRB transcripts that were expressed got sequenced, as all of the isolated RNA had been reverse transcribed. Assay used: immunoSEQ multiplex PCR; TCRdb lists only in-frame clones, some missing. Among about 620,000 clones listed, around 16% were seen once. This TCR was recovered from a man aged 18-30 years in good health. What was sequenced was naive CD4+ T cells from blood.

CDR3 sequence: CASSLEGGTDTQYF. The DNA of the CDR3 is TGCGCCAGCAGCTTGGAAGGAGGGACGGATACGCAGTATTTT. This chain connects TRBV5-1 to TRBJ2-3; tentative D call: TRBD2 (6 bases). V was shortened by 0 bases and J by 6 bases, with 11 bases between the two germline ends. CDR1 is SGHRS and CDR2 is YFSETQ in the germline V gene. This CDR3 has 14 amino acids.